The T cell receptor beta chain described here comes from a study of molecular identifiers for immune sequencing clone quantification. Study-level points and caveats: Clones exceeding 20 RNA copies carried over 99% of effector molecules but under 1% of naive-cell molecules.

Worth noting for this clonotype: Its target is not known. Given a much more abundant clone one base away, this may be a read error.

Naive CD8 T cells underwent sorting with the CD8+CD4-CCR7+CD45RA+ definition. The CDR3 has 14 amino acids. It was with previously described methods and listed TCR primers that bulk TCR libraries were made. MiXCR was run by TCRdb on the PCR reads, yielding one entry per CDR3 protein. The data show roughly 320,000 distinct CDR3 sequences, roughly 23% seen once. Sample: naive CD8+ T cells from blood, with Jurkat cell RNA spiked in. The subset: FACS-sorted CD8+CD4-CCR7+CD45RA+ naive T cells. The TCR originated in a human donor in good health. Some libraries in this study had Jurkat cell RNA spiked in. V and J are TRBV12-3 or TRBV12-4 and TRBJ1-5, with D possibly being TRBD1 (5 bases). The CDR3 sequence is CASSLNWGNKPQHF. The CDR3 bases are TGTGCCAGCAGTTTAAATTGGGGCAATAAGCCCCAGCATTTT.